The clone carrying this T cell receptor (beta chain) occurred a few times. The antigen remains undetermined. The sample is drawn from a study of T cells in Graves' hyperthyroidism and ophthalmopathy. Reasons for excluding patients were uncontrolled infection, other autoimmune disease, pregnancy or lactation. Amplification of TCR beta CDR3 regions was performed using RNA transcripts as template. The HTBI set primed first-round TCR CDR3 RT-PCR. TCRdb re-called the multiplex PCR reads through MiXCR, storing one row per CDR3 protein. The sample includes 40,000 to 60,000 distinct CDR3 sequences, 48% of them seen just once. Study results and caveats: Within blood appeared most thyroid clonotypes that had expanded above 0.001. In validation, the model predicted ophthalmopathy. These predictions came a median roughly 6 months before onset.

Unmatched junction bases numbered 6, after V lost 3 bases and J lost 4 bases. The CDR3 runs 16 residues. Germline values: CDR1 WNHNN, CDR2 SYGVQD (reference sequence). The specimen sequenced was blood. The chain links TRBV10-1 to TRBJ2-5, with 12 bases aligning to TRBD1. This clonotype originated in a woman aged 50 to 60 with Graves' ophthalmopathy. For the CDR3, the DNA is TGCGCCAGCAGTGATCACGGGACAGGGGGCGCAGAGACCCAGTACTTC. Protein sequence: CASSDHGTGGAETQYF.